A selection of T cell receptor beta chains follows, all from one sample in a study of blood T cells in healthy people across ages. TCRdb used MiXCR to reprocess the 5' RACE reads, holding one entry per CDR3 protein. This sample has about 1.4 million distinct CDR3 sequences; roughly 64% occur once, and the top ten carry 5% to 7%. Sequenced: blood. The receptors were gathered from a man between 18 and 35 years old in good health. The CDR3 runs from the conserved cysteine through the conserved F or W. Fields, in order: CDR3 protein, V gene.

cdr3_aa: CSVEPITGREKLFF
v_call: TRBV29-1

cdr3_aa: CASSFRTSIGTDTQYF
v_call: TRBV5-1

cdr3_aa: CASRGGTSGRWEQYF
v_call: TRBV28

cdr3_aa: CASSPGTNTGELFF
v_call: TRBV4-3

cdr3_aa: CASSEYLRGRDEQFF
v_call: TRBV25-1

cdr3_aa: CASSFGPWGTDTQYF
v_call: TRBV6-6

cdr3_aa: CASSRDRGYEAFF
v_call: TRBV19

cdr3_aa: CASSAIGGDYGYTF
v_call: TRBV6-1

cdr3_aa: CASRELLQEQYF
v_call: TRBV6-2/TRBV6-3

cdr3_aa: CSVEVADSYNEQFF
v_call: TRBV29-1

cdr3_aa: CASRRQGSAYEQYF
v_call: TRBV27

cdr3_aa: CASSWGTGFYGETQYF
v_call: TRBV27

cdr3_aa: CASSLDEGASYEQYF
v_call: TRBV13

cdr3_aa: CATTWGASGEQYF
v_call: TRBV12-3/TRBV12-4

cdr3_aa: CASSPRQGGVTGELFF
v_call: TRBV3-1

cdr3_aa: CASSPRQEGEQYF
v_call: TRBV28

cdr3_aa: CASSGGRGSEQFF
v_call: TRBV2

cdr3_aa: CSASYAGGGYEQYF
v_call: TRBV20-1

cdr3_aa: CASSFNAPGTSGGMADTQYF
v_call: TRBV27

cdr3_aa: CASSSWFSGANVLTF
v_call: TRBV12-3/TRBV12-4

cdr3_aa: CASSQDRNDISEQYF
v_call: TRBV4-2

cdr3_aa: CASSSPGTRSSYEQYF
v_call: TRBV6-5

cdr3_aa: CSARASVAGELFF
v_call: TRBV29-1

cdr3_aa: CASSYAVSRVGGYGYTF
v_call: TRBV6-5

cdr3_aa: CASSFNRGGETQYF
v_call: TRBV12-3/TRBV12-4

cdr3_aa: CASSPGERGHFGELFF
v_call: TRBV7-9

cdr3_aa: CSARQPGLTYEQYF
v_call: TRBV20-1

cdr3_aa: CSAREIGGGTGVTDTQYF
v_call: TRBV20-1

cdr3_aa: CSVDLPGEGKYEQYF
v_call: TRBV29-1

cdr3_aa: CASSQPWQGGLETQYF
v_call: TRBV4-2

cdr3_aa: CASSFSGWETQYF
v_call: TRBV27

cdr3_aa: CASSLGEGLASEKLFF
v_call: TRBV5-1